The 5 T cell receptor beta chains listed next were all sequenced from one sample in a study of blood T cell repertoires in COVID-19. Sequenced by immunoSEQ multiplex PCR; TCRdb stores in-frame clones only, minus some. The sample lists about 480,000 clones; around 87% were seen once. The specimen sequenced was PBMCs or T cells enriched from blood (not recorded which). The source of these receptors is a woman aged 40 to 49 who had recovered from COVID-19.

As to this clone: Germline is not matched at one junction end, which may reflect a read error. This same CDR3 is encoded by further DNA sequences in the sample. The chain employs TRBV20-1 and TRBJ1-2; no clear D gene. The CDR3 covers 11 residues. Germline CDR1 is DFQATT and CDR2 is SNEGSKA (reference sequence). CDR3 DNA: TGCAGTGCCAGAGCTAGCTATGGCTACACCTTC. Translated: CSARASYGYTF.

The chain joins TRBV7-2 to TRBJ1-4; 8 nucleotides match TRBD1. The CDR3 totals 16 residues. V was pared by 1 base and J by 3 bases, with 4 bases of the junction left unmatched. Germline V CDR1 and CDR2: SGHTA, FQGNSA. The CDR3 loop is CASSLVGQAPNEKLFF. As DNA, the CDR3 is TGTGCCAGCAGCTTAGTGGGACAGGCCCCTAATGAAAAACTGTTTTTT.

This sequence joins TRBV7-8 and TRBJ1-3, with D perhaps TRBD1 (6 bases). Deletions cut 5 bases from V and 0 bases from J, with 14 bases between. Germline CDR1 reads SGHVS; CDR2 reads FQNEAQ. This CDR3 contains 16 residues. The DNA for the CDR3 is TGTGCCAGCAGCCCGCCGACAGGTGGCTCTGGAAACACCATATATTTT. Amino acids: CASSPPTGGSGNTIYF.

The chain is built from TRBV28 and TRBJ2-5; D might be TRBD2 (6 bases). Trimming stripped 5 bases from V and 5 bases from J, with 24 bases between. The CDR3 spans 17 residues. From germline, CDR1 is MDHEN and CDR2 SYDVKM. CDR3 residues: CASSPTQSVAGRETQYF. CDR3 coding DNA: TGTGCCAGCAGTCCCACCCAGTCGGTGGCAGGGAGGGAGACCCAGTACTTC.

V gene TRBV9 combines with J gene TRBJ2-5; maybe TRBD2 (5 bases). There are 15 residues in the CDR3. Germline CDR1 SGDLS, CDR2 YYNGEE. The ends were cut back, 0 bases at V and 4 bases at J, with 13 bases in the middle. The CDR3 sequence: CASSVEVGDGETQYF. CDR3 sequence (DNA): TGTGCCAGCAGCGTAGAGGTGGGAGACGGAGAGACCCAGTACTTC.